This entry features one T cell receptor (beta chain) sequence. The table came from immunoSEQ multiplex PCR; TCRdb's copy has only in-frame clones and leaves some out. This table holds fewer than 100,000 clones, 95% to 97% found once. This sample was included in a study of technical replicates of blood from a few donors. V trimming: 6 bases; J trimming: 0 bases; junction bases outside the gene matches: 1. CDR3 size: 14 residues. The germline CDR1 and CDR2 sequences are SNHLY and FYNNEI. The receptor was derived from a human donor in good health. The material sequenced was T cells isolated from PBMCs. The genes are TRBV2 and TRBJ1-5, with TRBD1 identical over 8 bases. CDR3 residues: CASSGTGSNQPQHF. The CDR3 DNA reads TGTGCCAGCAGCGGGACAGGTAGCAATCAGCCCCAGCATTTT.